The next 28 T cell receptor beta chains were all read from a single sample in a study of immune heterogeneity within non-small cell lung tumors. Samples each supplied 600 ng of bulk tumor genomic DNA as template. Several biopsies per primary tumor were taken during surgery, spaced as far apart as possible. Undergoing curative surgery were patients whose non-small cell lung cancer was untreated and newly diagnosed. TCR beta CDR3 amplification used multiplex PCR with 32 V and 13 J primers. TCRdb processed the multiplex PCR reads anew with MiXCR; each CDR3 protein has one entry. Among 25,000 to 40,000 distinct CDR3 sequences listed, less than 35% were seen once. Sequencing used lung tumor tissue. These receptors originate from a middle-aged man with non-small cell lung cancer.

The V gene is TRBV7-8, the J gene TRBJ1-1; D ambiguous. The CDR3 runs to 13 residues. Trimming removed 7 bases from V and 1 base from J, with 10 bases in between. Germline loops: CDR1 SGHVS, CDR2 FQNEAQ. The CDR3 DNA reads TGTGCCAGCATCATACAGAGGAACACTGAAGCTTTCTTT. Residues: CASIIQRNTEAFF.

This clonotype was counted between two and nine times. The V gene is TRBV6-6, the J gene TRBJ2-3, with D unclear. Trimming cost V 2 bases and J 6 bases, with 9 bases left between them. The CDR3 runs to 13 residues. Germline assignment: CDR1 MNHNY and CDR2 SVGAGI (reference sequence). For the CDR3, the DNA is TGTGCCAGCAGTTACACATCTGGCGATACGCAGTATTTT. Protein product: CASSYTSGDTQYF.

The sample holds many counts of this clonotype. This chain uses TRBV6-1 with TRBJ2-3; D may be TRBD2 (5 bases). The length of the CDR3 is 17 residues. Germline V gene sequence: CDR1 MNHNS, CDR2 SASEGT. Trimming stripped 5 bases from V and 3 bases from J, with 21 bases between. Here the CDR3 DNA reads TGTGCCAGCAGTTTACCCGGAGGTGTTAGGAGTACAGATACGCAGTATTTT. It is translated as CASSLPGGVRSTDTQYF.

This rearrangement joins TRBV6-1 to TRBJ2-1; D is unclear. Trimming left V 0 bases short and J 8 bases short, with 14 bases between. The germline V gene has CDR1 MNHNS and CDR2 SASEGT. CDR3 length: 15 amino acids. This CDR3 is CASSEAGTAPHEQFF. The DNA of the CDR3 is TGTGCCAGCAGTGAAGCGGGAACGGCACCACATGAGCAGTTCTTC.

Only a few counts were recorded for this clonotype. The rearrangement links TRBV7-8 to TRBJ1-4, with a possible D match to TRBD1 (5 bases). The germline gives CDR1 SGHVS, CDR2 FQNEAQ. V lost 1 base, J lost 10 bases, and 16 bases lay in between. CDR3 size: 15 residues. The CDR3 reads CASSLGTTNRGKLFF. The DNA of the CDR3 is TGTGCCAGCAGCTTAGGGACAACCAATCGGGGAAAACTGTTTTTT.

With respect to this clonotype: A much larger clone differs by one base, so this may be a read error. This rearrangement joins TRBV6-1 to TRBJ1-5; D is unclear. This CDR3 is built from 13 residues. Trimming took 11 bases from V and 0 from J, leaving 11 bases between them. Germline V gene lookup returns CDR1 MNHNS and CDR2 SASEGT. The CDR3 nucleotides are TGTGCCCGCGTACGAAATAGCAATCAGCCCCAGCATTTT. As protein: CARVRNSNQPQHF.

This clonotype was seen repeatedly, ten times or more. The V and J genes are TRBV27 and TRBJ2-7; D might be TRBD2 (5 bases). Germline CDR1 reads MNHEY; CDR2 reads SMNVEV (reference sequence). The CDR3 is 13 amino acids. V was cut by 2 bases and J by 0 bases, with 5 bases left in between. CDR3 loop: CASSLDYSYEQYF. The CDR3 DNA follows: TGTGCCAGCAGTTTAGACTACTCCTACGAGCAGTACTTC.

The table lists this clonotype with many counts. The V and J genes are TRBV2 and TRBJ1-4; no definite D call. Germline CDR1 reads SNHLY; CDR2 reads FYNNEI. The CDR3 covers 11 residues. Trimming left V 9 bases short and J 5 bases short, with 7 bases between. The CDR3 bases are TGTGCCAGTACAAGGAATGAAAAACTGTTTTTT. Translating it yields CASTRNEKLFF.

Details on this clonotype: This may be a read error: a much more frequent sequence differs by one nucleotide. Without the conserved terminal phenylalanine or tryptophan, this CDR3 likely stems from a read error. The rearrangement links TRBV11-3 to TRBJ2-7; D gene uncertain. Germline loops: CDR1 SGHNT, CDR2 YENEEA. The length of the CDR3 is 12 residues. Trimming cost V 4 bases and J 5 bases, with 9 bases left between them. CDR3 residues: CASSSSPNEQYL. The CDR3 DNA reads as TGTGCCAGCAGCTCTTCACCCAACGAGCAGTACCTC.

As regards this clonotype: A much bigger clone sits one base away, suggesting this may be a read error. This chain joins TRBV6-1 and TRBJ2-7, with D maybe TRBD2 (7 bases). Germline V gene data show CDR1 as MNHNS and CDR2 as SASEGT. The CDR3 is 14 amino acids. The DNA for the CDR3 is TGTGCCAGCAGAGGGGGGGGTGGCTACTACGAGCAGTGCTTC. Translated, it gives CASRGGGGYYEQCF.

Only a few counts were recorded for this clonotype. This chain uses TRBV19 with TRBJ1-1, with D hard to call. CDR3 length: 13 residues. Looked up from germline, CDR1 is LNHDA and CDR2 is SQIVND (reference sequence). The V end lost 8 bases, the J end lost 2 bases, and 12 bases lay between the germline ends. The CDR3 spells CASRGEGNTEAFF. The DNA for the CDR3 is TGTGCCAGTCGTGGGGAGGGAAACACTGAAGCTTTCTTT.

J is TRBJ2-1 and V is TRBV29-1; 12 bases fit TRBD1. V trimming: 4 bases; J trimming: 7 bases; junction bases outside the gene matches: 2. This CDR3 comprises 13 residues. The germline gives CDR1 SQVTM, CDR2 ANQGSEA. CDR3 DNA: TGCAGCGTTGGGGGACAGGGGGCGAATGAGCAGTTCTTC. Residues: CSVGGQGANEQFF.

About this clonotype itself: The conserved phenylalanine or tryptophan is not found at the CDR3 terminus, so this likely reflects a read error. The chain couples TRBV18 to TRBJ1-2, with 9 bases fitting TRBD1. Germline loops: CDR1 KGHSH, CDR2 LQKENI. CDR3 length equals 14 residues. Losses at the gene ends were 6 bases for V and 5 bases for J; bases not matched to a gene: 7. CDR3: CASSRTDRGYGYTS. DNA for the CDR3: TGTGCCAGCTCCCGAACGGACAGGGGTTATGGCTACACCTCC.

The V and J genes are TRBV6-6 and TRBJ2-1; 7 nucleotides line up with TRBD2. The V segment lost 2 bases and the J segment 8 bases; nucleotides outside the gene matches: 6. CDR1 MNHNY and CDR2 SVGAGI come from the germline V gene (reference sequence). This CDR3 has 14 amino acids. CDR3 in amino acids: CASSYQRGGHEQFF. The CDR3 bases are TGTGCCAGCAGTTACCAGCGGGGCGGGCATGAGCAGTTCTTC.

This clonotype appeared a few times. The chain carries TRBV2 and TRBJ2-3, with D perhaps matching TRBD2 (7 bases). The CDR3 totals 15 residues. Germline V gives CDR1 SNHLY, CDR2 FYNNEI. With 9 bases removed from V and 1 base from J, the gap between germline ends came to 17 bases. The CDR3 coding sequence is TGTGCCAGAAGGGGGGGGGAAGGGCGCACAGATACGCAGTATTTT. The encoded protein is CARRGGEGRTDTQYF.

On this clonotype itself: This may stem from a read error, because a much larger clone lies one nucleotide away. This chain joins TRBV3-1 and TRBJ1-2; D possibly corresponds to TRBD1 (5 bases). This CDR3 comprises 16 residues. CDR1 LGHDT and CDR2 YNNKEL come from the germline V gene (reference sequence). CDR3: CANSQDAAGRSYGYTF. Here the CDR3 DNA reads TGTGCCAACAGCCAAGATGCGGCAGGGAGGTCGTATGGCTACACCTTC. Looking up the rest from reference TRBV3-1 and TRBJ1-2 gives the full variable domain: DTAVSQTPKYLVTQMGNDKSIKCEQNLGHDTMYWYKQDSKKFLKIMFSYNNKELIINETVPNRFSPKSPDKAHLNLHINSLELGDSAVYFCANSQDAAGRSYGYTFGSGTRLTVV.

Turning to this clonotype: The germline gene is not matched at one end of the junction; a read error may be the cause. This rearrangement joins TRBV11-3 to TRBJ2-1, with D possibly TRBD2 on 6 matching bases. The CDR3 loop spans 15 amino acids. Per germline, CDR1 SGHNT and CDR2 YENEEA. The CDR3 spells CASGHLGTVNNEQLF. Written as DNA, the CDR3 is TGTGCCAGCGGCCACTTGGGGACTGTGAACAATGAGCAGTTATTC.

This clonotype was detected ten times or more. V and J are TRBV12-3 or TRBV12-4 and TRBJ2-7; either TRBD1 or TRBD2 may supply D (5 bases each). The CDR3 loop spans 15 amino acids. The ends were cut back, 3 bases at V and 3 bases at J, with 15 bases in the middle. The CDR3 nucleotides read TGTGCCAGCAGTTTCGGGGCTAGCAGACACTACGAGCAGTACTTC. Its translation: CASSFGASRHYEQYF.

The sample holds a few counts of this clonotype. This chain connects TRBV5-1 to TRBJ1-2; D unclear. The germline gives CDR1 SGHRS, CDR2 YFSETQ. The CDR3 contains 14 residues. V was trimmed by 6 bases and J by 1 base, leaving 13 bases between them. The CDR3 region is CASNRAGGNYGYTF. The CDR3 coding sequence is TGCGCCAGCAACCGGGCAGGCGGTAACTATGGCTACACCTTC.

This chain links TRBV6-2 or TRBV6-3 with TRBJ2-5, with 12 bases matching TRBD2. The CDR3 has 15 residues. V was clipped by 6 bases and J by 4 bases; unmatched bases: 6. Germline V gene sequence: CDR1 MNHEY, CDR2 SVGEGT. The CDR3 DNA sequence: TGTGCCAGCAGACCCGGACTAGCGGGATCAGAGACCCAGTACTTC. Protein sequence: CASRPGLAGSETQYF.

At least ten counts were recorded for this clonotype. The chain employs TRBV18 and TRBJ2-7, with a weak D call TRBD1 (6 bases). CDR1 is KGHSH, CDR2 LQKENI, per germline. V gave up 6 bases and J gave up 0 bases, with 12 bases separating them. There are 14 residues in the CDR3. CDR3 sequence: CASSVTGSSYEQYF. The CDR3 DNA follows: TGTGCCAGCTCCGTGACAGGAAGCTCCTACGAGCAGTACTTC.

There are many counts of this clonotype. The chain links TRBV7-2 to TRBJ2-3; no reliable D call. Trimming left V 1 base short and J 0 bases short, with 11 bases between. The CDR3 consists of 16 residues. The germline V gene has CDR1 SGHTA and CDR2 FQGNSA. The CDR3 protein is CASSLGASTSTDTQYF. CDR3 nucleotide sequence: TGTGCCAGCAGCTTAGGGGCATCCACTAGCACAGATACGCAGTATTTT.

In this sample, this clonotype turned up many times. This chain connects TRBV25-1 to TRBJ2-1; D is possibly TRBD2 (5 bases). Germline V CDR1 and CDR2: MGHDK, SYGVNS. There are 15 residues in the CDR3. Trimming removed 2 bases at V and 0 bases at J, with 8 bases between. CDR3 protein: CASSEQGSSYNEQFF. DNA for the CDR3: TGTGCCAGCAGTGAACAAGGGAGCTCCTACAATGAGCAGTTCTTC.

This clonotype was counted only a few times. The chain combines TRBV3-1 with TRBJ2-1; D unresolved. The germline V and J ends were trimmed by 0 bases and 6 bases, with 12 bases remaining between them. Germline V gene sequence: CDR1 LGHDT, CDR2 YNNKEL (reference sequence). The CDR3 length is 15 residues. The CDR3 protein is CASSQDAGLGNEQFF. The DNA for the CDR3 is TGTGCCAGCAGCCAAGATGCCGGATTGGGCAATGAGCAGTTCTTC.

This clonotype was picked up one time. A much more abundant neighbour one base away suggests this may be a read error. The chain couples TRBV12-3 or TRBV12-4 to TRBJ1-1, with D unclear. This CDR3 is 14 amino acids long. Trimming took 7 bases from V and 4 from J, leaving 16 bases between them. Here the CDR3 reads CASIEDRVSTEAFF. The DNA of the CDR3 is TGTGCCAGCATCGAGGACCGCGTAAGCACTGAAGCTTTCTTT.

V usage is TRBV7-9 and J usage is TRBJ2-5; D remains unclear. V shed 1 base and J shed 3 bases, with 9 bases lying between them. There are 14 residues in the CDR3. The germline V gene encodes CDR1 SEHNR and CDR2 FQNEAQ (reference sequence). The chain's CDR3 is CASSLVGYEETQYF. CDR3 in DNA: TGTGCCAGCAGCTTAGTTGGTTACGAAGAGACCCAGTACTTC.

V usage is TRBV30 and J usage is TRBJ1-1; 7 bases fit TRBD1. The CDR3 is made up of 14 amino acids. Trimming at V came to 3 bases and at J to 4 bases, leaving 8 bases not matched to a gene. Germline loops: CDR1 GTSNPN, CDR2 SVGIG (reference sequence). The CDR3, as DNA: TGTGCCTGGAGCGAGACAGGGTTCATCACTGAAGCTTTCTTT. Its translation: CAWSETGFITEAFF. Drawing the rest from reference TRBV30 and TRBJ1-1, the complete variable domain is SQTIHQWPATLVQPVGSPLSLECTVEGTSNPNLYWYRQAAGRGLQLLFYSVGIGQISSEVPQNLSASRPQDRQFILSSKKLLLSDSGFYLCAWSETGFITEAFFGQGTRLTVV.

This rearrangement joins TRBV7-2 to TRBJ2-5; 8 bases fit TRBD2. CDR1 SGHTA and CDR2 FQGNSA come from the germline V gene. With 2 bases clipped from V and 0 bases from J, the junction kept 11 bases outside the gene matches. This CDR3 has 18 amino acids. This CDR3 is CASSLHGLSGGYQETQYF. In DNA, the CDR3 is TGTGCCAGCAGCTTACACGGACTATCGGGAGGGTACCAAGAGACCCAGTACTTC.